The sequence of this T cell receptor beta chain was determined in a study of blood T cell repertoires in COVID-19. The CDR3 has 14 residues. Germline V gene sequence: CDR1 MNHEY, CDR2 SMNVEV (reference sequence). V dropped 6 bases and J dropped 2 bases, with 13 bases sitting between them. This clone was found once. Clones were read by immunoSEQ multiplex PCR, and TCRdb kept only the in-frame ones, dropping some. The sample has 200,000 to 250,000 clones, 80% to 90% seen once. The sample comprised PBMCs or T cells enriched from blood (not recorded which). This chain uses TRBV27 with TRBJ2-5; TRBD2 is a possible D gene (5 bases). The sequence derives from a woman aged 45-59 years with acute COVID-19. CDR3 sequence: CASRRSQRQETQYF. The CDR3 region has the DNA TGTGCCAGCAGGCGCAGCCAGCGGCAAGAGACCCAGTACTTC.